The text below deals with one T cell receptor beta chain. The antigen is unknown. TCRdb keeps only in-frame clones here, not all; method: immunoSEQ multiplex PCR. The sample lists 90,000 to 95,000 clones; roughly 90% were seen once. This sample is part of a study of T cell responses to AZD1222 COVID-19 vaccine. Broader study findings: Possibly, clonal diversity was underestimated; donors were largely white British and included more females.

V was clipped by 2 bases and J by 4 bases, with 12 bases between them. This CDR3 is built from 14 residues. Germline values: CDR1 LGHDT, CDR2 YNNKEL (reference sequence). The material was peripheral blood, obtained 28 days after the second AZD1222 dose. The V call is TRBV3-1 (or the pseudogene TRBV3-2), the J call TRBJ2-7; D may match TRBD1 or TRBD2 (6 bases each). The TCR comes from an adult who received the AZD1222 COVID-19 vaccine. CDR3 sequence reads: CASSQMGGWYEQYF. CDR3 DNA sequence: TGTGCCAGCAGCCAAATGGGGGGCTGGTACGAGCAGTACTTC.